This TCR beta chain was recovered during a study of blood T cell repertoires in COVID-19. At the level of the study: PBMCs, B-cell-depleted T cells, or T cells provided the cDNA or gDNA that made up the material.

Followed over time, Seattle patients had been enrolled while infection was active. Method: immunoSEQ multiplex PCR; TCRdb's copy keeps in-frame clones and lacks some. The table records 450,000 or so clones, roughly 89% of them present only once. This CDR3 is built from 15 residues. V trimming: 0 bases; J trimming: 8 bases; junction bases outside the gene matches: 4. The germline V gene encodes CDR1 SGDLS and CDR2 YYNGEE. The specimen was peripheral blood. This receptor was obtained from a man between 18 and 29 years old with COVID-19, enrolled during active disease. This chain uses TRBV9 with TRBJ2-1, with 11 bases aligning to TRBD2. The CDR3 protein is CASSVGLAGIYEQFF. The CDR3 DNA follows: TGTGCCAGCAGCGTAGGACTAGCGGGGATCTATGAGCAGTTCTTC.